These 25 T cell receptor beta chains came from one sample sequenced in a study of blood T cell repertoires in COVID-19. Sequencing was performed with immunoSEQ multiplex PCR; in TCRdb, only in-frame clones are kept and a portion is missing. This repertoire shows approximately 390,000 clones, 87% found once; its top ten account for 10%. Sequenced input: PBMCs or T cells enriched from blood (not recorded which). These receptor sequences come from a woman between 45 and 60 years old who had recovered from COVID-19.

The rearrangement joins TRBV7-8 to TRBJ1-5; TRBD1 agrees at 11 bases. The CDR3 consists of 17 residues. Trimming took 5 bases from V and 0 from J; bases not matched to a gene: 6. Germline CDR1 and CDR2: SGHVS and FQNEAQ. The CDR3 loop is CASSQGTGGYSNQPQHF. The CDR3 DNA follows: TGTGCCAGCAGCCAAGGGACAGGGGGGTATAGCAATCAGCCCCAGCATTTT. Full variable domain (outside the CDR3, taken from reference TRBV7-8 and TRBJ1-5): GAGVSQSPRYKVAKRGQDVALRCDPISGHVSLFWYQQALGQGPEFLTYFQNEAQLDKSGLPSDRFFAERPEGSVSTLKIQRTQQEDSAVYLCASSQGTGGYSNQPQHFGDGTRLSIL.

This clone was picked up one time. V is TRBV9 and J is TRBJ1-1; TRBD1 aligns across 9 bases. This CDR3 comprises 14 residues. J lost 3 bases, V lost 4 bases, and 4 bases had no gene match. CDR1 is SGDLS and CDR2 is YYNGEE in the germline V gene. This CDR3 is CASSKRTGDTEAFF. For the CDR3, the DNA is TGTGCCAGCAGCAAAAGGACAGGGGACACTGAAGCTTTCTTT. The full variable domain, completed using reference TRBV9 and TRBJ1-1, is DSGVTQTPKHLITATGQRVTLRCSPRSGDLSVYWYQQSLDQGLQFLIQYYNGEERAKGNILERFSAQQFPDLHSELNLSSLELGDSALYFCASSKRTGDTEAFFGQGTRLTVV.

V is TRBV6-5 and J is TRBJ1-3; D is possibly TRBD1 (5 bases). The CDR3 has 15 amino acids. The germline V gene has CDR1 MNHEY and CDR2 SVGAGI. V was shortened by 5 bases and J by 4 bases, with 15 bases between the two germline ends. CDR3 bases: TGTGCCAGCAGTCCGGACCTCGCAGGGGGAAACACCATATATTTT. Its translation: CASSPDLAGGNTIYF.

This chain connects TRBV3-1 (or the pseudogene TRBV3-2) to TRBJ2-3; 8 bases are a match to TRBD2. Germline trimming cut 4 bases from V and 0 bases from J; bases unmatched to any gene: 6. Germline V CDR1 and CDR2: LGHDT, YNNKEL (reference sequence). The CDR3 is made up of 16 amino acids. CDR3 sequence: CASSLAGLTSTDTQYF. In DNA form, the CDR3 reads TGTGCCAGCAGCCTAGCGGGACTTACTAGCACAGATACGCAGTATTTT.

The chain carries TRBV14 and TRBJ1-4; D unresolved. V lost 1 base, J lost 4 bases, and 13 bases lay in between. The CDR3 has 16 residues. Per the germline V gene, CDR1 is SGHDN and CDR2 is FVKESK. As DNA, the CDR3 is TGTGCCAGCAGCCAAGCTCCCGGGATGGATAATGAAAAACTGTTTTTT. It is translated as CASSQAPGMDNEKLFF.

Here the CDR3 reads CASSPSASGAYF. The CDR3 coding sequence is TGTGCCAGCAGCCCCTCGGCTAGCGGGGCGTACTTC. The genes are TRBV7-6 and TRBJ2-5, with 9 nucleotides matching TRBD2. J gave up 13 bases and V 5 bases, and 8 bases lay outside the gene matches. This CDR3 region has 12 residues. The germline V gene has CDR1 SGHVS and CDR2 FNYEAQ.

DNA for the CDR3: TGTGCCAGCAGCCAAGTCCAACGACAGGGCGCTGAAGCTTTCTTT. Protein sequence: CASSQVQRQGAEAFF. The V call is TRBV3-1 (or the pseudogene TRBV3-2), the J call TRBJ1-1, with 7 bases aligning to TRBD1. CDR3 length: 15 residues. Looked up from germline, CDR1 is LGHDT and CDR2 is YNNKEL (reference sequence). The V and J ends lost 1 base and 6 bases, in that order; junction bases with no gene match: 8.

This clone was seen only once. The chain joins TRBV5-1 to TRBJ2-5, with D perhaps matching TRBD1 (5 bases). With 1 base removed from V and 1 base from J, the gap between germline ends came to 14 bases. CDR3 length: 16 residues. Germline CDR1 is SGHRS and CDR2 is YFSETQ. CDR3 sequence reads: CASSLPTGNLQETQYF. The CDR3, as DNA: TGCGCCAGCAGCTTGCCCACAGGAAACCTCCAAGAGACCCAGTACTTC.

Comment on this clone: One end of the junction fails to match germline, which may point to a read error. CDR3: CASSKAQGPGETQYF. The CDR3 bases are TGTGCCAGCAGTAAAGCACAGGGGCCGGGGGAGACCCAGTACTTC. V is TRBV6-1 and J is TRBJ2-5; TRBD1 matches at 7 bases. The CDR3 extends over 15 amino acids. Germline loops: CDR1 MNHNS, CDR2 SASEGT.

The chain couples TRBV7-2 to TRBJ2-3; D remains unclear. V was pared by 4 bases and J by 3 bases, with 8 bases between. In germline, CDR1 is SGHTA, CDR2 FQGNSA. The CDR3 has 13 residues. The CDR3 bases are TGTGCCAGCAGCTCCCTCCCGACAGATACGCAGTATTTT. Translation gives CASSSLPTDTQYF.

The chain joins TRBV2 to TRBJ2-2; 8 bases match TRBD2. This CDR3 region has 15 residues. J was trimmed by 4 bases and V by 10 bases; bases with no gene match: 11. Germline V gives CDR1 SNHLY, CDR2 FYNNEI. The CDR3 protein is CATTPLAAGTGELFF. The CDR3 DNA follows: TGTGCCACCACTCCACTAGCGGCGGGCACCGGGGAGCTGTTTTTT. The variable domain in full, with the rest retrieved from reference TRBV2 and TRBJ2-2, is EPEVTQTPSHQVTQMGQEVILRCVPISNHLYFYWYRQILGQKVEFLVSFYNNEISEKSEIFDDQFSVERPDGSNFTLKIRSTKLEDSAMYFCATTPLAAGTGELFFGEGSRLTVL.

This clone has only one observation. The V and J genes are TRBV7-3 and TRBJ1-1, with TRBD1 matching 7 bases. The V and J ends lost 5 bases and 2 bases, in that order; junction bases with no gene match: 5. Germline V gene lookup returns CDR1 SGHTA and CDR2 FQGTGA. The CDR3 is 14 amino acids. DNA of the CDR3: TGTGCCAGCAGCCCTGACAGGGAAAACACTGAAGCTTTCTTT. This sequence encodes CASSPDRENTEAFF.

In this sample, this clone turned up a few times. J is TRBJ1-2 and V is TRBV9, with a possible D match to TRBD1 (5 bases). The CDR3 contains 15 residues. In germline, CDR1 is SGDLS, CDR2 YYNGEE. V lost 0 bases, J lost 1 base, and 10 bases lay in between. The CDR3 DNA reads as TGTGCCAGCAGCGTAGATAACAGGAATAACTATGGCTACACCTTC. Encoded protein: CASSVDNRNNYGYTF.

The chain recombines TRBV7-2 with TRBJ2-1; 9 bases line up with TRBD1. CDR3 length: 14 amino acids. Germline loops: CDR1 SGHTA, CDR2 FQGNSA. Losses at the gene ends were 5 bases for V and 7 bases for J; bases not matched to a gene: 6. This CDR3 reads CASSPGQGRNEQFF. The DNA for the CDR3 is TGTGCCAGCAGCCCGGGACAGGGAAGGAATGAGCAGTTCTTC.

The rearrangement links TRBV3-1 (or the pseudogene TRBV3-2) to TRBJ1-6; TRBD1 might be the D (6 bases). V was trimmed by 4 bases and J by 9 bases, leaving 10 bases between them. This CDR3 region has 13 residues. Germline assignment: CDR1 LGHDT and CDR2 YNNKEL (reference sequence). The CDR3 region has the DNA TGTGCCAGCAGCCTCAAGGGGGTTTCACCCCTCCACTTT. Encoded protein: CASSLKGVSPLHF.

The rearrangement uses TRBV7-2 and TRBJ1-1; 7 positions match TRBD1. With 1 base clipped from V and 0 bases from J, the junction kept 2 bases outside the gene matches. The CDR3 sequence is 15 residues long. Germline V lookup: CDR1 SGHTA, CDR2 FQGNSA. The CDR3 spells CASSLETGLNTEAFF. CDR3 in DNA: TGTGCCAGCAGCTTAGAGACAGGGTTGAACACTGAAGCTTTCTTT.

The V and J genes are TRBV5-5 and TRBJ1-1; D is perhaps TRBD1 (6 bases). The V and J ends lost 4 bases and 5 bases respectively, with 21 bases between them. Per germline, CDR1 SGHKS and CDR2 YYEKEE (reference sequence). The CDR3 contains 16 residues. The CDR3 bases are TGTGCCAGCAGCCGATTGTCGGGGTCGACAGGAACTGAAGCTTTCTTT. It is translated as CASSRLSGSTGTEAFF.

The rearrangement links TRBV10-3 to TRBJ1-1; TRBD1 agrees at 8 bases. The CDR3 is 16 residues long. The V gene's germline CDR1 is ENHRY and CDR2 SYGVKD. V was clipped by 4 bases and J by 0 bases; unmatched bases: 7. CDR3: CAISVGDRYLNTEAFF. The DNA for the CDR3 is TGTGCCATCAGTGTGGGGGACAGGTATCTGAACACTGAAGCTTTCTTT.

The gene calls are TRBV2 and TRBJ1-2; D unresolved. The CDR3 runs 12 residues. Germline CDR1 is SNHLY and CDR2 is FYNNEI. Trimming shortened V by 8 bases and J by 8 bases, and 15 bases separated the two germline ends. The CDR3 here is CASREQEVGYTF. CDR3 DNA: TGTGCCAGCCGGGAGCAGGAGGTAGGCTACACCTTC.

This chain connects TRBV7-2 to TRBJ2-7, with 9 bases that match TRBD1. V lost 0 bases to trimming and J lost 4 bases; unmatched junction nucleotides: 4. Per germline, CDR1 SGHTA and CDR2 FQGNSA. This CDR3 spans 15 amino acids. The CDR3 DNA sequence: TGTGCCAGCAGCTTAGCGCACGGACAGGGGTACGAGCAGTACTTC. Translation: CASSLAHGQGYEQYF.

The chain combines TRBV6-5 with TRBJ2-7; 8 nucleotides line up with TRBD2. Germline V gene data show CDR1 as MNHEY and CDR2 as SVGAGI. V was clipped by 7 bases and J by 2 bases; unmatched bases: 10. The length of the CDR3 is 15 residues. CDR3 coding DNA: TGTGCCAGCAAATTTAGCGGGACGGACCCCTACGAGCAGTACTTC. The encoded protein is CASKFSGTDPYEQYF.

The chain is built from TRBV11-3 and TRBJ2-3; D possibly corresponds to TRBD1 (5 bases). The CDR3 runs 13 residues. V gave up 5 bases and J gave up 3 bases, with 9 bases separating them. Germline CDR1 is SGHNT and CDR2 is YENEEA. The CDR3 DNA is TGTGCCAGCAGCACGCAGGGAACAGATACGCAGTATTTT. This gives the protein CASSTQGTDTQYF.

The chain has TRBV19 and TRBJ2-3; D is ambiguous. V lost 0 bases and J 1 base, leaving 17 bases between the germline ends. The CDR3 has 18 amino acids. The V gene's germline CDR1 is LNHDA and CDR2 SQIVND (reference sequence). The CDR3 region has the DNA TGTGCCAGTAGTATAGATGGTCCGTCCCCGGGTGGCACAGATACGCAGTATTTT. This translates into CASSIDGPSPGGTDTQYF.

The chain carries TRBV3-1 (or the pseudogene TRBV3-2) and TRBJ1-6; D is uncertain. The CDR3 loop spans 14 amino acids. The germline V and J ends were trimmed by 3 bases and 10 bases, with 13 bases remaining between them. Germline loops: CDR1 LGHDT, CDR2 YNNKEL (reference sequence). This CDR3 reads CASSQSGGGSPLHF. CDR3 sequence (DNA): TGTGCCAGCAGCCAGAGCGGAGGAGGATCACCCCTCCACTTT.

In this sample, this clone turned up once. The CDR3 bases are TGCAGCGGCATAACAGAGAACACTGAAGCTTTCTTT. This encodes CSGITENTEAFF. The chain employs TRBV29-1 and TRBJ1-1; D is uncertain. The germline V gene encodes CDR1 SQVTM and CDR2 ANQGSEA. V gave up 7 bases and J gave up 1 base, with 10 bases separating them. The CDR3 is 12 amino acids.